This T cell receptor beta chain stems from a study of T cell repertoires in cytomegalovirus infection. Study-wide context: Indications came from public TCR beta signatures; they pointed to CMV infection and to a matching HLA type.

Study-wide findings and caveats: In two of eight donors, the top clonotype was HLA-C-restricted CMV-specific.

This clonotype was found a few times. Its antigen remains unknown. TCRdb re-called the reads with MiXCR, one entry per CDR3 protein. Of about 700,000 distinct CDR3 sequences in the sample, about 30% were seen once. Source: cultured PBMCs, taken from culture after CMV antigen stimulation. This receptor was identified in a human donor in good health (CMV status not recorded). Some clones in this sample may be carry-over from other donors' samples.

The CDR3 spells CASSKARTPGETQYF. The CDR3 DNA follows: TGTGCCAGTAGTAAGGCCCGCACTCCGGGGGAGACCCAGTACTTC. The rearrangement uses TRBV19 and TRBJ2-5; D is perhaps TRBD2 (5 bases). The CDR3 runs to 15 residues. The germline V gene has CDR1 LNHDA and CDR2 SQIVND (reference sequence). Deletions cut 4 bases from V and 5 bases from J, with 17 bases between.